The 29 T cell receptor beta chains below all came from one sample that was sequenced in a study of T cell responses to AZD1222 COVID-19 vaccine. TCRdb's copy holds only in-frame clones and misses some; the assay was immunoSEQ multiplex PCR. The data hold around 140,000 clones, with approximately 91% observed a single time. This specimen was peripheral blood, taken 28 days after the second AZD1222 dose. Receptor source: an adult who received the AZD1222 COVID-19 vaccine.

The chain combines TRBV11-2 with TRBJ2-7, with D unresolved. Germline CDR1 is SGHAT and CDR2 is FQNNGV. V gave up 4 bases and J gave up 4 bases, with 8 bases separating them. This CDR3 has 12 amino acids. CDR3 coding DNA: TGTGCCAGCAGCTACCTGCGGTACGAGCAGTACTTC. Its protein is CASSYLRYEQYF.

Remarks on this clone: Other DNA sequences from this sample encode an identical CDR3 as well. The rearrangement joins TRBV2 to TRBJ1-4; TRBD1 matches at 8 bases. The CDR3 runs to 12 residues. J gave up 6 bases and V 6 bases, and 0 bases lay outside the gene matches. The germline V gene encodes CDR1 SNHLY and CDR2 FYNNEI. This CDR3 is CASRDRDEKLFF. The CDR3 region has the DNA TGTGCCAGCAGGGACAGGGATGAAAAACTGTTTTTT.

The chain employs TRBV6-5 and TRBJ1-1; D remains unclear. Trimming removed 3 bases at V and 4 bases at J, with 12 bases between. There are 14 residues in the CDR3. Germline CDR1 is MNHEY and CDR2 is SVGAGI. The CDR3 DNA reads as TGTGCCAGCAGTTATTCCGACACTACCACTGAAGCTTTCTTT. Translation: CASSYSDTTTEAFF.

This chain links TRBV2 with TRBJ1-1; no reliable D call. This CDR3 region has 12 residues. The germline V gene has CDR1 SNHLY and CDR2 FYNNEI. V was clipped by 10 bases and J by 4 bases, with 13 bases between them. The CDR3 bases are TGTGCCATCAGCACAGAGGGCACTGAAGCTTTCTTT. Protein product: CAISTEGTEAFF. Together with reference TRBV2 and TRBJ1-1, the CDR3 gives the full variable domain: EPEVTQTPSHQVTQMGQEVILRCVPISNHLYFYWYRQILGQKVEFLVSFYNNEISEKSEIFDDQFSVERPDGSNFTLKIRSTKLEDSAMYFCAISTEGTEAFFGQGTRLTVV.

V gene TRBV5-1 combines with J gene TRBJ1-2, with D tentatively TRBD1 (6 bases). Germline CDR1 and CDR2: SGHRS and YFSETQ. The CDR3 length is 15 residues. The V and J ends lost 0 bases and 7 bases respectively, with 16 bases between them. The CDR3 reads CASSLEFGGRRGYTF. The CDR3 nucleotides are TGCGCCAGCAGCTTGGAGTTTGGGGGCCGGCGTGGCTACACCTTC.

This sequence joins TRBV7-2 and TRBJ2-1; D is uncertain. CDR1 and CDR2 (germline): SGHTA, FQGNSA. Trimming took 1 base from V and 0 from J, leaving 13 bases between them. The CDR3 contains 17 residues. The CDR3 coding sequence is TGTGCCAGCAGCTTAGGACCGTTTACCCTCTCCTACAATGAGCAGTTCTTC. Translated: CASSLGPFTLSYNEQFF.

This chain joins TRBV18 and TRBJ2-5; the D gene could be TRBD1 or TRBD2 (6 bases each). V lost 5 bases, J lost 5 bases, and 18 bases lay in between. The CDR3 extends over 15 amino acids. From germline, CDR1 is KGHSH and CDR2 LQKENI. CDR3 in DNA: TGTGCCAGCTCATCTACAGGAGGGGGTGCGGAGACCCAGTACTTC. It yields the protein CASSSTGGGAETQYF.

The V call is TRBV4-1, the J call TRBJ1-6; weak D call: TRBD1 (5 bases). The CDR3 covers 16 residues. CDR1 is MGHRA, CDR2 YSYEKL, per germline. V lost 4 bases and J 5 bases, leaving 15 bases between the germline ends. The CDR3 DNA reads as TGCGCCAGCAGCCGAGGAGCAGGGAGTAATAATTCACCCCTCCACTTT. Amino acids: CASSRGAGSNNSPLHF.

Only a few counts were recorded for this clone. The genes are TRBV4-1 and TRBJ1-6, with D maybe TRBD1 (6 bases). V lost 4 bases and J 0 bases, leaving 10 bases between the germline ends. The CDR3 runs 16 residues. Germline V lookup: CDR1 MGHRA, CDR2 YSYEKL. The CDR3 reads CASSRTGSSYNSPLHF. The CDR3 bases are TGCGCCAGCAGCCGAACAGGGAGCTCCTATAATTCACCCCTCCACTTT.

The genes are TRBV9 and TRBJ1-2; weak D call: TRBD1 (5 bases). The germline V and J ends were trimmed by 4 bases and 8 bases, with 21 bases remaining between them. The CDR3 length is 15 residues. Germline loops: CDR1 SGDLS, CDR2 YYNGEE. CDR3 amino acids: CASSHSGTAMEGYTF. As DNA, the CDR3 is TGTGCCAGCAGCCATTCCGGGACCGCTATGGAGGGCTACACCTTC.

This clone is a singleton in its sample. The V and J genes are TRBV5-1 and TRBJ2-5; TRBD1 matches at 7 bases. With V trimmed by 4 bases and J by 3 bases, 9 bases remained unmatched. The V gene's germline CDR1 is SGHRS and CDR2 YFSETQ. The CDR3 totals 15 residues. The DNA for the CDR3 is TGCGCCAGCAGCCCCCTCACAGGGGCGGAAGAGACCCAGTACTTC. It yields the protein CASSPLTGAEETQYF.

The chain joins TRBV28 to TRBJ1-6, with D tentatively TRBD1 (5 bases). This CDR3 spans 16 amino acids. In germline, CDR1 is MDHEN, CDR2 SYDVKM. V was clipped by 0 bases and J by 7 bases, with 13 bases between them. The DNA of the CDR3 is TGTGCCAGCAGTTTATGGGATCAGGGTTCCAATTCACCCCTCCACTTT. Its translation: CASSLWDQGSNSPLHF.

This chain connects TRBV7-3 to TRBJ2-3, with 8 nucleotides matching TRBD2. The germline V gene encodes CDR1 SGHTA and CDR2 FQGTGA. The trim removed 4 bases at V and 0 bases at J, leaving 6 bases unmatched. This CDR3 is built from 16 residues. The CDR3 coding sequence is TGTGCCAGCAGCTCCGGGGGGGCAGTTAGCACAGATACGCAGTATTTT. Amino acid sequence: CASSSGGAVSTDTQYF.

This clone was recorded only once. The chain employs TRBV7-6 and TRBJ2-7; 9 positions match TRBD2. CDR3 length equals 15 residues. Germline loops: CDR1 SGHVS, CDR2 FNYEAQ. V dropped 3 bases and J dropped 5; count of bases not matched to a gene: 8. The CDR3: CASSFHLAGVDEQYF. Here the CDR3 DNA reads TGTGCCAGCAGCTTCCACTTAGCGGGAGTGGACGAGCAGTACTTC.

This chain links TRBV7-9 with TRBJ1-5; 12 nucleotides line up with TRBD1. The length of the CDR3 is 17 residues. CDR1 is SEHNR, CDR2 FQNEAQ, per germline (reference sequence). The J segment lost 6 bases and the V segment lost 5 bases, leaving 11 bases of the junction unmatched. The CDR3 DNA follows: TGTGCCAGCAGCGTATCCGGGACAGGGGGCTGGGTTCAGCCCCAGCATTTT. This encodes CASSVSGTGGWVQPQHF. Variable domain in full (rest from reference TRBV7-9 and TRBJ1-5): DTGVSQNPRHKITKRGQNVTFRCDPISEHNRLYWYRQTLGQGPEFLTYFQNEAQLEKSRLLSDRFSAERPKGSFSTLEIQRTEQGDSAMYLCASSVSGTGGWVQPQHFGDGTRLSIL.

CDR3 sequence: CASSPPVFQPQHF. CDR3 DNA: TGTGCCAGCAGCCCCCCTGTTTTTCAGCCCCAGCATTTT. The rearrangement links TRBV9 to TRBJ1-5; D remains unclear. Trimming cost V 4 bases and J 6 bases, with 11 bases left between them. Germline assignment: CDR1 SGDLS and CDR2 YYNGEE. This CDR3 comprises 13 residues.

V and J are TRBV6-5 and TRBJ1-2; possible D gene TRBD1, 6 bases. The CDR3 is 14 amino acids. CDR1 is MNHEY and CDR2 is SVGAGI in the germline V gene. V gave up 6 bases and J gave up 5 bases, with 16 bases separating them. In DNA, the CDR3 is TGTGCCAGCAGACCAGGGGCCAACTGGTATGGCTACACCTTC. Translated, it gives CASRPGANWYGYTF.

J is TRBJ2-7 and V is TRBV6-5; D gene unclear. CDR1 and CDR2 (germline): MNHEY, SVGAGI. V was clipped by 6 bases and J by 2 bases, with 11 bases between them. The CDR3 contains 13 residues. The CDR3 sequence: CASRALPTYEQYF. The CDR3 nucleotides read TGTGCCAGCAGGGCTTTACCTACCTACGAGCAGTACTTC.

V is TRBV14 and J is TRBJ2-1; D is ambiguous. The CDR3 runs 16 residues. Germline V gene sequence: CDR1 SGHDN, CDR2 FVKESK. V lost 0 bases to trimming and J lost 3 bases, with 12 bases between them. CDR3 region: CASSQDFSLNYNEQFF. The CDR3 DNA reads as TGTGCCAGCAGCCAAGATTTCTCTCTAAACTACAATGAGCAGTTCTTC. The whole variable domain, remainder taken from reference TRBV14 and TRBJ2-1, is EAGVTQFPSHSVIEKGQTVTLRCDPISGHDNLYWYRRVMGKEIKFLLHFVKESKQDESGMPNNRFLAERTGGTYSTLKVQPAELEDSGVYFCASSQDFSLNYNEQFFGPGTRLTVL.

This clone was observed a few times. The genes are TRBV7-9 and TRBJ2-2; maybe TRBD2 (6 bases). V lost 5 bases and J 6 bases, leaving 19 bases between the germline ends. The V gene's germline CDR1 is SEHNR and CDR2 FQNEAQ (reference sequence). CDR3 size: 16 residues. The CDR3: CASSPGGGKDPGELFF. CDR3 coding DNA: TGTGCCAGCAGCCCCGGTGGGGGGAAGGATCCCGGGGAGCTGTTTTTT.

The chain links TRBV5-1 to TRBJ2-1; D perhaps matches TRBD2 (6 bases). This CDR3 has 14 amino acids. V lost 1 base, J lost 7 bases, and 12 bases lay in between. The germline CDR1 and CDR2 sequences are SGHRS and YFSETQ. The CDR3 spells CASSLTSRANEQFF. CDR3 DNA: TGCGCCAGCAGCTTGACTAGCCGGGCGAATGAGCAGTTCTTC. The whole variable domain, filled in from reference TRBV5-1 and TRBJ2-1, reads KAGVTQTPRYLIKTRGQQVTLSCSPISGHRSVSWYQQTPGQGLQFLFEYFSETQRNKGNFPGRFSGRQFSNSRSEMNVSTLELGDSALYLCASSLTSRANEQFFGPGTRLTVL.

This chain uses TRBV7-9 with TRBJ1-5, with D hard to call. Per the germline V gene, CDR1 is SEHNR and CDR2 is FQNEAQ (reference sequence). V dropped 1 base and J dropped 8 bases, with 9 bases sitting between them. The CDR3 runs 13 residues. In nucleotides, the CDR3 is TGTGCCAGCAGCTTAGATCCCCATGAGCCCCAGCATTTT. This gives the protein CASSLDPHEPQHF. The complete variable domain, with remaining parts taken from reference TRBV7-9 and TRBJ1-5, reads DTGVSQNPRHKITKRGQNVTFRCDPISEHNRLYWYRQTLGQGPEFLTYFQNEAQLEKSRLLSDRFSAERPKGSFSTLEIQRTEQGDSAMYLCASSLDPHEPQHFGDGTRLSIL.

The V gene is TRBV5-4, the J gene TRBJ1-1; D possibly corresponds to TRBD1 (5 bases). V lost 5 bases, J lost 4 bases, and 12 bases lay in between. This CDR3 region has 13 residues. CDR1 is SGHNT, CDR2 YYREEE, per germline (reference sequence). The CDR3 spells CASRPVGGTEAFF. The CDR3 DNA reads as TGTGCCAGCAGGCCCGTTGGGGGCACTGAAGCTTTCTTT. Filled out from reference TRBV5-4 and TRBJ1-1, the complete variable domain reads ETGVTQSPTHLIKTRGQQVTLRCSSQSGHNTVSWYQQALGQGPQFIFQYYREEENGRGNFPPRFSGLQFPNYSSELNVNALELDDSALYLCASRPVGGTEAFFGQGTRLTVV.

V and J are TRBV4-1 and TRBJ2-1; 7 nucleotides match TRBD2. Trimming took 4 bases from V and 4 from J; bases not matched to a gene: 13. The CDR3 extends over 17 amino acids. Germline V gene data show CDR1 as MGHRA and CDR2 as YSYEKL. CDR3 bases: TGCGCCAGCAGCCGCCAGGACGCCGGGGGGATTTACAATGAGCAGTTCTTC. This sequence encodes CASSRQDAGGIYNEQFF.

This chain uses TRBV9 with TRBJ2-1; 7 nucleotides agree with TRBD1. The V gene end was trimmed by 3 bases and the J gene end by 3 bases; junction bases not matched to a gene: 6. Germline V gene sequence: CDR1 SGDLS, CDR2 YYNGEE. This CDR3 has 15 residues. The CDR3 region is CASSGKTGIYNEQFF. In nucleotides, the CDR3 is TGTGCCAGCAGCGGAAAGACAGGGATCTACAATGAGCAGTTCTTC.

This chain joins TRBV5-8 and TRBJ2-2, with 11 bases lining up with TRBD2. Germline-derived CDR1 and CDR2 are SGHTS and YDEGEE. CDR3 length: 16 residues. V gave up 4 bases and J gave up 0 bases; unmatched junction bases: 2. The CDR3 DNA sequence: TGTGCCAGCAGCAGGGGACTAGCGGCGAACACCGGGGAGCTGTTTTTT. It encodes CASSRGLAANTGELFF.

The chain couples TRBV6-5 to TRBJ1-5; 9 bases are a match to TRBD1. CDR1 and CDR2 (germline): MNHEY, SVGAGI. The CDR3 runs 15 residues. V lost 7 bases to trimming and J lost 4 bases; unmatched junction nucleotides: 8. This CDR3 reads CASIRDRGKNQPQHF. The CDR3 coding sequence is TGTGCCAGCATCAGAGACAGGGGGAAAAATCAGCCCCAGCATTTT.

V is TRBV19 and J is TRBJ1-1; 9 bases are shared with TRBD1. Germline assignment: CDR1 LNHDA and CDR2 SQIVND (reference sequence). The V gene end was trimmed by 5 bases and the J gene end by 4 bases; junction bases not matched to a gene: 8. The CDR3 runs 15 residues. The CDR3 nucleotides are TGTGCCAGTAGTTTGGGACAGGGATGGCCCACTGAAGCTTTCTTT. Translation gives CASSLGQGWPTEAFF.

This chain connects TRBV24-1 to TRBJ2-1; D is unclear. V was clipped by 2 bases and J by 4 bases, with 20 bases between them. CDR1 and CDR2 from the germline V gene are KGHDR and SFDVKD. The CDR3 totals 18 residues. Here the CDR3 reads CATSDSFSPTTAYNEQFF. CDR3 nucleotides: TGTGCCACCAGTGATTCATTCTCACCAACGACTGCGTACAATGAGCAGTTCTTC.